These 4 T cell receptor beta chains came from one sample sequenced in a study of T-cell reconstitution after alpha-beta-depleted transplantation in children. Unique molecular identifiers were incorporated into the prepared TCRbeta library. TCRdb fed the PCR reads into MiXCR, producing one record per CDR3 protein. Among 200,000 to 250,000 distinct CDR3 sequences listed, roughly 10% were seen once. Sequencing used PBMCs from the stem cell graft donor, obtained from the stem cell graft. These TCRs come from a human donor who donated a stem cell graft to a child with acute lymphoblastic leukemia.

This clonotype was seen ten or more times. This sequence joins TRBV12-3 or TRBV12-4 and TRBJ2-7; possibly TRBD1 or TRBD2 for D (7 bases each). Trimming stripped 7 bases from V and 2 bases from J, with 18 bases between. This CDR3 spans 15 amino acids. CDR3 residues: CASTLERDRTYEQYF. As DNA, the CDR3 is TGTGCCAGCACTCTAGAGCGGGACAGAACCTACGAGCAGTACTTC.

The sample holds many counts of this clonotype. The CDR3: CASSLGGDPQETQYF. The CDR3 nucleotides read TGTGCCAGCAGCTTAGGAGGGGACCCCCAAGAGACCCAGTACTTC. V usage is TRBV11-2 and J usage is TRBJ2-5, with D perhaps assigned TRBD1 or TRBD2 (5 bases each). This CDR3 is 15 amino acids long. Germline CDR1 SGHAT, CDR2 FQNNGV. Trimming left V 1 base short and J 1 base short, with 10 bases between. The variable domain in full, with the rest retrieved from reference TRBV11-2 and TRBJ2-5, is EAGVAQSPRYKIIEKRQSVAFWCNPISGHATLYWYQQILGQGPKLLIQFQNNGVVDDSQLPKDRFSAERLKGVDSTLKIQPAKLEDSAVYLCASSLGGDPQETQYFGPGTRLLVL.

Only a few counts were recorded for this clonotype. V is TRBV4-3 and J is TRBJ2-3, with 10 bases that match TRBD2. J lost 4 bases, V lost 0 bases, and 10 bases had no gene match. Per germline, CDR1 LGHNA and CDR2 YSLEER. The CDR3 loop spans 18 amino acids. CDR3 nucleotides: TGCGCCAGCAGCCAAGATCGGGAAACTAGCGGGAAATCAGATACGCAGTATTTT. This encodes CASSQDRETSGKSDTQYF.

This clonotype was seen at least ten times. V gene TRBV3-1 combines with J gene TRBJ2-1, with 13 bases lining up with TRBD2. Losses at the gene ends were 1 base for V and 0 bases for J; bases not matched to a gene: 6. The CDR3 has 19 residues. The V gene's germline CDR1 is LGHDT and CDR2 YNNKEL (reference sequence). The CDR3 sequence: CASSQALGLAGNSYNEQFF. CDR3 bases: TGTGCCAGCAGCCAAGCCCTGGGACTAGCGGGGAACTCCTACAATGAGCAGTTCTTC.